The source of this TCR beta chain is a study of cytomegalovirus exposure and HLA in healthy donors. Overall study findings and caveats: The study designated 150 or so TCR beta chains cytomegalovirus-associated. In vitro testing confirmed a few CMV-associated chains as specific for CMV antigens.

Sequencing was performed with immunoSEQ multiplex PCR; in TCRdb, only in-frame clones are kept and a portion is missing. Of about 98,000 clones listed, about 90% are singletons. The donors formed part of the roughly 110-subject validation cohort, distinct from the roughly 660-subject first cohort. On this clone itself: What it binds is unknown.

The V and J ends lost 8 bases and 3 bases respectively, with 18 bases between them. The CDR3 totals 15 residues. Germline values: CDR1 LNHDA, CDR2 SQIVND (reference sequence). Sequencing was performed on PBMCs. The chain uses TRBV19 and TRBJ2-3; D gene unclear. The clonotype was recovered from a man between 18 and 35 years old in good health and CMV-seropositive. CDR3 sequence: CASSVQQASTDTQYF. The DNA for the CDR3 is TGTGCCAGTTCAGTCCAGCAGGCTTCTACAGATACGCAGTATTTT. Filled out from reference TRBV19 and TRBJ2-3, the complete variable domain reads DGGITQSPKYLFRKEGQNVTLSCEQNLNHDAMYWYRQDPGQGLRLIYYSQIVNDFQKGDIAEGYSVSREKKESFPLTVTSAQKNPTAFYLCASSVQQASTDTQYFGPGTRLTVL.